The 23 T cell receptor beta chains presented below share a single source sample, sequenced in a study of T cell responses to AZD1222 COVID-19 vaccine. The assay was immunoSEQ multiplex PCR, and TCRdb's table has in-frame clones only and misses some. This sample carries about 190,000 clones, 80% to 90% of them seen once, and the ten largest clones take 6% to 8%. The sequencing here drew on peripheral blood, taken on day 0 of AZD1222 vaccination. These receptors were obtained from an adult in good health.

V is TRBV4-3 and J is TRBJ2-7; possible D gene TRBD1, 5 bases. Germline values: CDR1 LGHNA, CDR2 YSLEER. V gave up 4 bases and J gave up 3 bases, with 10 bases separating them. The CDR3 is 13 residues long. As DNA, the CDR3 is TGCGCCAGCAGCCCGTACCAGGGCTACGAGCAGTACTTC. It encodes CASSPYQGYEQYF.

This chain links TRBV15 with TRBJ1-4; D may be TRBD1 (5 bases). Trimming cost V 1 base and J 0 bases, with 9 bases left between them. The CDR3 sequence is 16 residues long. From germline, CDR1 is LNHNV and CDR2 YYDKDF (reference sequence). The CDR3 reads CATSRGGGATNEKLFF. For the CDR3, the DNA is TGTGCCACCAGCAGAGGTGGGGGGGCAACTAATGAAAAACTGTTTTTT.

The chain links TRBV3-1 (or the pseudogene TRBV3-2) to TRBJ1-6, with D tentatively TRBD1 (6 bases). V lost 0 bases and J lost 9, with 12 bases in between. Germline V CDR1 and CDR2: LGHDT, YNNKEL (reference sequence). CDR3 size: 15 residues. CDR3 sequence reads: CASSQDRGIFSPLHF. The DNA for the CDR3 is TGTGCCAGCAGCCAAGATAGGGGGATATTTTCACCCCTCCACTTT.

The chain links TRBV29-1 to TRBJ2-7; D may be TRBD1 or TRBD2 (5 bases each). CDR3 length: 14 residues. Germline values: CDR1 SQVTM, CDR2 ANQGSEA. V was shortened by 4 bases and J by 6 bases, with 19 bases between the two germline ends. Written as DNA, the CDR3 is TGCAGCGTTGGCCCCGTGGGGGAAAGGGGCGAGCAGTACTTC. As protein: CSVGPVGERGEQYF.

This clone was seen once. In nucleotides, the CDR3 is TGTGCCAGCAGCTTAGAGCCGACATTGAACACTGAAGCTTTCTTT. This encodes CASSLEPTLNTEAFF. This chain joins TRBV7-8 and TRBJ1-1; no firm D call. The germline V gene has CDR1 SGHVS and CDR2 FQNEAQ. Between the trimmed V and J ends, which lost 1 base and 0 bases, there was a span of 9 bases. The CDR3 contains 15 residues. The variable domain in full, completed from reference TRBV7-8 and TRBJ1-1, reads GAGVSQSPRYKVAKRGQDVALRCDPISGHVSLFWYQQALGQGPEFLTYFQNEAQLDKSGLPSDRFFAERPEGSVSTLKIQRTQQEDSAVYLCASSLEPTLNTEAFFGQGTRLTVV.

This rearrangement joins TRBV12-5 to TRBJ1-1, with D unclear. The V and J ends lost 5 bases and 4 bases respectively, with 5 bases between them. This CDR3 comprises 11 residues. Germline lookup yields CDR1 LGHNT and CDR2 FRNRAP. The CDR3 region has the DNA TGTGCTAGTGGTGAGGGCACTGAAGCTTTCTTT. It specifies CASGEGTEAFF.

This chain uses TRBV28 with TRBJ2-2; D is perhaps TRBD2 (9 bases). Germline CDR1 reads MDHEN; CDR2 reads SYDVKM. The CDR3 consists of 19 residues. Trimming removed 5 bases from V and 0 bases from J, with 22 bases in between. The CDR3 loop reads CASSPRTGTSWTNTGELFF. The DNA of the CDR3 is TGTGCCAGCAGTCCCCGGACAGGGACTAGCTGGACGAACACCGGGGAGCTGTTTTTT.

The rearrangement joins TRBV11-3 to TRBJ2-3, with a possible D match to TRBD2 (6 bases). The CDR3 contains 14 residues. The germline V gene encodes CDR1 SGHNT and CDR2 YENEEA. V lost 6 bases, J lost 1 base, and 11 bases lay in between. In DNA form, the CDR3 reads TGTGCCAGCAGTCGGGACTCCCGCACAGATACGCAGTATTTT. Protein sequence: CASSRDSRTDTQYF.

V gene TRBV24-1 combines with J gene TRBJ2-3; D remains ambiguous. Germline lookup yields CDR1 KGHDR and CDR2 SFDVKD. The V end was cut by 8 bases, the J end by 10 bases, with 15 bases between. The CDR3 is 12 amino acids. CDR3 nucleotides: TGTGCCACCAAAGGGTCGACCTCCCCGCAGTATTTT. Translated: CATKGSTSPQYF.

This rearrangement joins TRBV11-1 to TRBJ2-7; D unresolved. Trimming removed 1 base from V and 7 bases from J, with 11 bases in between. The CDR3 sequence is 13 residues long. CDR1 SGHAT and CDR2 FQDESV come from the germline V gene (reference sequence). The CDR3 DNA reads TGTGCCAGCAGCTTAGGCCCTCAGGTTGAGCAGTACGTC. This sequence encodes CASSLGPQVEQYV.

The rearrangement joins TRBV7-9 to TRBJ2-1; D remains unclear. CDR1 and CDR2 from the germline V gene are SEHNR and FQNEAQ (reference sequence). This CDR3 comprises 11 residues. Trimming cost V 5 bases and J 9 bases, with 8 bases left between them. The CDR3 region is CASSPSGEQFF. For the CDR3, the DNA is TGTGCCAGCAGCCCTAGTGGTGAGCAGTTCTTC.

This chain joins TRBV27 and TRBJ2-1; D unresolved. CDR1 is MNHEY and CDR2 is SMNVEV in the germline V gene (reference sequence). Trimming removed 0 bases from V and 15 bases from J, with 12 bases in between. The CDR3 runs to 12 residues. The CDR3 DNA reads as TGTGCCAGCAGTTTATCCCGGAGTGTTTGGTTCTTC. Protein product: CASSLSRSVWFF.

The V call is TRBV6-5, the J call TRBJ1-5; D call uncertain. CDR1 and CDR2 from the germline V gene are MNHEY and SVGAGI. V was trimmed by 7 bases and J by 1 base, leaving 8 bases between them. The CDR3 is 13 amino acids. The CDR3 region is CASISASNQPQHF. CDR3 coding DNA: TGTGCCAGCATCTCAGCAAGCAATCAGCCCCAGCATTTT.

This chain connects TRBV24-1 to TRBJ2-5; possible D gene TRBD2, 5 bases. Per the germline V gene, CDR1 is KGHDR and CDR2 is SFDVKD. The CDR3 runs 13 residues. V was shortened by 1 base and J by 9 bases, with 11 bases between the two germline ends. The CDR3 coding sequence is TGTGCCACCAGTGATTTAGAGGGCATGGCCCAGTACTTC. This sequence encodes CATSDLEGMAQYF.

V is TRBV6-1 and J is TRBJ2-5; D unresolved. The CDR3 consists of 13 residues. The V end was cut by 2 bases, the J end by 2 bases, with 6 bases between. Looked up from germline, CDR1 is MNHNS and CDR2 is SASEGT. The CDR3 DNA reads as TGTGCCAGCAGTGAATTGTTACAAGAGACCCAGTACTTC. This encodes CASSELLQETQYF.

J is TRBJ1-2 and V is TRBV6-2 or TRBV6-3; D ambiguous. The V gene lost 3 bases and the J gene lost 0 bases, with 11 bases spanning the gap. The CDR3 contains 15 residues. The germline gives CDR1 MNHEY, CDR2 SVGEGT. The CDR3 DNA follows: TGTGCCAGCAGTTATTCCGGCCTTCCTAACTATGGCTACACCTTC. Translation gives CASSYSGLPNYGYTF.

The chain joins TRBV2 to TRBJ2-1; no clear D. The CDR3 runs 12 residues. Germline assignment: CDR1 SNHLY and CDR2 FYNNEI. V lost 6 bases, J lost 0 bases, and 3 bases lay in between. The CDR3 DNA is TGTGCCAGCAGAAGCTCCTACAATGAGCAGTTCTTC. This translates into CASRSSYNEQFF.

The chain employs TRBV7-9 and TRBJ1-2; D is undetermined. This CDR3 contains 15 residues. Germline V gives CDR1 SEHNR, CDR2 FQNEAQ (reference sequence). V gave up 4 bases and J gave up 8 bases, with 20 bases separating them. The CDR3 DNA reads TGTGCCAGCAGCTCAGTTGGGGAGGGAATCTCAGGCTACACCTTC. Its protein product is CASSSVGEGISGYTF.

The chain's CDR3 is CAISDGVLSNQPQHF. CDR3 bases: TGTGCCATCAGTGATGGGGTCTTGAGCAATCAGCCCCAGCATTTT. This sequence joins TRBV10-3 and TRBJ1-5; D gene unclear. V lost 3 bases and J lost 1, with 10 bases in between. This CDR3 region has 15 residues. Germline CDR1 ENHRY, CDR2 SYGVKD.

The V call is TRBV7-9, the J call TRBJ2-2; D is unresolved. The CDR3 spans 12 residues. Trimming pared 5 bases from V and 8 bases from J, leaving 9 bases between. Germline V gene lookup returns CDR1 SEHNR and CDR2 FQNEAQ (reference sequence). The DNA for the CDR3 is TGTGCCAGCAGCCTTACCCCGGGGGAGCTGTTTTTT. Amino acid sequence: CASSLTPGELFF. The variable domain in full, completed from reference TRBV7-9 and TRBJ2-2, reads DTGVSQNPRHKITKRGQNVTFRCDPISEHNRLYWYRQTLGQGPEFLTYFQNEAQLEKSRLLSDRFSAERPKGSFSTLEIQRTEQGDSAMYLCASSLTPGELFFGEGSRLTVL.

The chain employs TRBV11-2 and TRBJ2-7; D ambiguous. Between the trimmed V and J ends, which lost 5 bases and 4 bases, there was a span of 15 bases. Per the germline V gene, CDR1 is SGHAT and CDR2 is FQNNGV. The CDR3 has 14 amino acids. In DNA form, the CDR3 reads TGTGCCAGCAGCACTTCCCCAGACATTTACGAGCAGTACTTC. This encodes CASSTSPDIYEQYF.

The chain carries TRBV3-1 (or the pseudogene TRBV3-2) and TRBJ1-2; D remains ambiguous. Trimming removed 1 base from V and 4 bases from J, with 13 bases in between. The CDR3 is 15 amino acids. The germline CDR1 and CDR2 sequences are LGHDT and YNNKEL (reference sequence). For the CDR3, the DNA is TGTGCCAGCAGCCAAGGTGGGGTTTTTAGCTATGGCTACACCTTC. Amino acid sequence: CASSQGGVFSYGYTF.

The rearrangement joins TRBV2 to TRBJ1-1; a weak D match, TRBD1 (6 bases). V lost 6 bases to trimming and J lost 0 bases, with 11 bases between them. Germline V gene data show CDR1 as SNHLY and CDR2 as FYNNEI. The CDR3 is 14 residues long. CDR3 coding DNA: TGTGCCAGCAGGGCGTGGACAGTGAACACTGAAGCTTTCTTT. This translates into CASRAWTVNTEAFF.